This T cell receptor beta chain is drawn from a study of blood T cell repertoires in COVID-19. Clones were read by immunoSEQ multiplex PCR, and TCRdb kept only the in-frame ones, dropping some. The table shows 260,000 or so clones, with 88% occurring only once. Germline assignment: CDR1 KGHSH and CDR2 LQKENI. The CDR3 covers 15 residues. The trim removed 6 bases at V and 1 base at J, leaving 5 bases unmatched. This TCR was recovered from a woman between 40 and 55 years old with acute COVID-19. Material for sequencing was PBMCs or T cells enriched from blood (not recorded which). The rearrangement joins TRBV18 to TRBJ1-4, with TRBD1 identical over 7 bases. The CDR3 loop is CASSLRQGTNEKLFF. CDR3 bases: TGTGCCAGCTCGCTACGACAGGGAACTAATGAAAAACTGTTTTTT.